The present entry profiles one T cell receptor (beta chain) with its context. The CDR3 length is 15 residues. In germline, CDR1 is SGHDN, CDR2 FVKESK. After removal of 2 bases from V and 6 bases from J, the junction contained 6 bases not matched to a gene. This specimen belongs to a study of blood T cell repertoires in COVID-19. About the study: Sample material is recorded as cDNA or gDNA derived from T cells, B-cell-depleted T cells, or PBMCs.

Methods used by the authors: Amplification with reference gene primers provided the estimates of nucleated cell counts. Data came from immunoSEQ multiplex PCR; TCRdb stores just in-frame clones and leaves some out. V, J and clone size reflect that table, while D and trimming were determined from the DNA. The sample lists about 80,000 clones; about 86% were seen once. The chain carries TRBV14 and TRBJ1-1; the match to TRBD1 covers 10 bases. The source of this sequence is a woman of 80 years or more with acute or convalescent COVID-19. Sequencing used peripheral blood. CDR3 region: CASSQLRGQGSEAFF. CDR3 sequence (DNA): TGTGCCAGCAGCCAACTACGGGGACAGGGGTCTGAAGCTTTCTTT. Variable domain in full (rest from reference TRBV14 and TRBJ1-1): EAGVTQFPSHSVIEKGQTVTLRCDPISGHDNLYWYRRVMGKEIKFLLHFVKESKQDESGMPNNRFLAERTGGTYSTLKVQPAELEDSGVYFCASSQLRGQGSEAFFGQGTRLTVV.